This is a list of T cell receptor beta chains from one sample in a study of cytomegalovirus exposure and HLA in healthy donors. Generated by immunoSEQ multiplex PCR, the TCRdb table keeps only in-frame clones and is missing some. The sample holds 150,000 to 200,000 clones, roughly 84% seen once. Sequencing used PBMCs. The receptor set was obtained from a woman between 18 and 30 years old in good health and CMV-seronegative. CDR3s include the opening cysteine and the closing phenylalanine or tryptophan. D genes are given only for firm matches. The size of a clone is reported for some rows only, either as once, few or many, or as a class for expanded clones.

CDR3nt: TGTGCCAGCAGTGGGAGGGGGGTATCCAACAATGAGCAGTTCTTC
CDR3aa: CASSGRGVSNNEQFF
d_gene: -
j_gene: TRBJ2-1
abundance: few
v_gene: TRBV6-6

CDR3nt: TGTGCCGTTGGCAGGGCAGTCGGGGAGCTGTTTTTT
CDR3aa: CAVGRAVGELFF
d_gene: -
j_gene: TRBJ2-2
abundance: once
v_gene: TRBV19

CDR3nt: TGTGCTAGTGGTTTGGTACCGCCGGGAAATGAGCAGTTCTTC
CDR3aa: CASGLVPPGNEQFF
d_gene: -
j_gene: TRBJ2-1
abundance: -
v_gene: TRBV12-5

CDR3nt: TGCGCCAGCAGCTTCAGGGGGCGGGAAGAGACCCAGTACTTC
CDR3aa: CASSFRGREETQYF
d_gene: TRBD1
j_gene: TRBJ2-5
abundance: -
v_gene: TRBV5-1

CDR3nt: TGTGCCTGGAGTCCAGGGATGTCCTATGGCTACACCTTC
CDR3aa: CAWSPGMSYGYTF
d_gene: -
j_gene: TRBJ1-2
abundance: -
v_gene: TRBV30

CDR3nt: TGTGCCACCAGCAGAGATCCAGGGGCTGGCACTGAAGCTTTCTTT
CDR3aa: CATSRDPGAGTEAFF
d_gene: -
j_gene: TRBJ1-1
abundance: few
v_gene: TRBV15

CDR3nt: TGTGCCAGCAGTTCAGGGGGCACGAACACTGAAGCTTTCTTT
CDR3aa: CASSSGGTNTEAFF
d_gene: TRBD1
j_gene: TRBJ1-1
abundance: -
v_gene: TRBV6-7

CDR3nt: TGTGCCAGCAGTGTGACAGGGTCGAACTATGGCTACACCTTC
CDR3aa: CASSVTGSNYGYTF
d_gene: TRBD1
j_gene: TRBJ1-2
abundance: -
v_gene: TRBV5-4

CDR3nt: TGTGCCATCAAAGAACAGCTCAATCAGCCCCAGCATTTT
CDR3aa: CAIKEQLNQPQHF
d_gene: -
j_gene: TRBJ1-5
abundance: -
v_gene: TRBV10-3

CDR3nt: TGCGCCAGCAGCAAGACAGGGGGAAGCTACGAGCAGTACTTC
CDR3aa: CASSKTGGSYEQYF
d_gene: TRBD1
j_gene: TRBJ2-7
abundance: -
v_gene: TRBV5-1

CDR3nt: TGTGCCAGCAGTGAGGCAGAGAATCAGCCCCAGCATTTT
CDR3aa: CASSEAENQPQHF
d_gene: -
j_gene: TRBJ1-5
abundance: -
v_gene: TRBV6-5

CDR3nt: TGTGCCAGCAGTTACGGGGGCGAGTCCTACGAGCAGTACTTC
CDR3aa: CASSYGGESYEQYF
d_gene: -
j_gene: TRBJ2-7
abundance: once
v_gene: TRBV6-5

CDR3nt: TGTGCCAGCAGTTACTCTGGCGGGGGGAGCTATGAGCAGTTCTTC
CDR3aa: CASSYSGGGSYEQFF
d_gene: TRBD2
j_gene: TRBJ2-1
abundance: -
v_gene: TRBV6-5

CDR3nt: TGTGCCAGCAGCGTAGCTCAGCGGGGCGCAGATACGCAGTATTTT
CDR3aa: CASSVAQRGADTQYF
d_gene: TRBD2
j_gene: TRBJ2-3
abundance: -
v_gene: TRBV9

CDR3nt: TGTGCCACCCTTCGCTCGGTGGACACTGAAGCTTTCTTT
CDR3aa: CATLRSVDTEAFF
d_gene: -
j_gene: TRBJ1-1
abundance: -
v_gene: TRBV7-9

CDR3nt: TGTGCCAGCAGTGAATATTCCTCAGGGGGAGGCTATGGCTACACCTTC
CDR3aa: CASSEYSSGGGYGYTF
d_gene: TRBD1
j_gene: TRBJ1-2
abundance: -
v_gene: TRBV25-1

CDR3nt: TGTGCCAGTAGTATCGGGACAGATACTAATGAGCAGTTCTTC
CDR3aa: CASSIGTDTNEQFF
d_gene: TRBD1
j_gene: TRBJ2-1
abundance: -
v_gene: TRBV19

CDR3nt: TGCGCCAGCAGCTTGGGGGCGACAGTCCGAAATGAGCAGTTCTTC
CDR3aa: CASSLGATVRNEQFF
d_gene: -
j_gene: TRBJ2-1
abundance: few
v_gene: TRBV5-1

CDR3nt: TGTGCCAGCAGTTTCTTCTTAGGCAGGGGTGTCACTGAAGCTTTCTTT
CDR3aa: CASSFFLGRGVTEAFF
d_gene: -
j_gene: TRBJ1-1
abundance: -
v_gene: TRBV28

CDR3nt: TGTGCCAGCAGCTTAAAGCCCAGCGGGGGGTGGAATGAGCAGTTCTTC
CDR3aa: CASSLKPSGGWNEQFF
d_gene: TRBD2
j_gene: TRBJ2-1
abundance: once
v_gene: TRBV7-3

CDR3nt: TGTGCCAGCAGCGAGGGGCCCGGGAGTAATGAAAAACTGTTTTTT
CDR3aa: CASSEGPGSNEKLFF
d_gene: -
j_gene: TRBJ1-4
abundance: -
v_gene: TRBV5-4

CDR3nt: TGTGCCAGCAACCCTTCCGGGGTAGGCGGGTACGAGCAGTACTTC
CDR3aa: CASNPSGVGGYEQYF
d_gene: -
j_gene: TRBJ2-7
abundance: once
v_gene: TRBV6-1

CDR3nt: TGCGCCAGCAGTCTACAGGGCACTGAAGCTTTCTTT
CDR3aa: CASSLQGTEAFF
d_gene: -
j_gene: TRBJ1-1
abundance: -
v_gene: TRBV5-1

CDR3nt: TGTGCCAGTATAAGTGGCCACTCCGGGGAAGCCTACGAGCAGTACTTC
CDR3aa: CASISGHSGEAYEQYF
d_gene: -
j_gene: TRBJ2-7
abundance: -
v_gene: TRBV19

CDR3nt: TGTGCCAGCAGTGAGGGACCGGGACATTCTGGGGCCAACGTCCTGACTTTC
CDR3aa: CASSEGPGHSGANVLTF
d_gene: -
j_gene: TRBJ2-6
abundance: -
v_gene: TRBV6-4

CDR3nt: TGCGCCAGCGGGGACAGGAGCCGCTATGGCTACACCTTC
CDR3aa: CASGDRSRYGYTF
d_gene: TRBD1
j_gene: TRBJ1-2
abundance: -
v_gene: TRBV4-1

CDR3nt: TGCGCCAGCAGCCCTGGGGAGGGGCAGTTCTTC
CDR3aa: CASSPGEGQFF
d_gene: TRBD2
j_gene: TRBJ2-1
abundance: -
v_gene: TRBV5-1

CDR3nt: TGTGCCAGCAGCGCTAGCACACAGAACTACGAGCAGTACTTC
CDR3aa: CASSASTQNYEQYF
d_gene: -
j_gene: TRBJ2-7
abundance: few
v_gene: TRBV11-2

CDR3nt: TGCGCCAGCAGTCCTAAGGGACAGGGGGCGCTTAGAAGGTCCCATGGCTACACCTTC
CDR3aa: CASSPKGQGALRRSHGYTF
d_gene: TRBD1
j_gene: TRBJ1-2
abundance: -
v_gene: TRBV23-1

CDR3nt: TGTGCCAGCAGCCCACTGGGGGGGGATTACTACGAGCAGTACTTC
CDR3aa: CASSPLGGDYYEQYF
d_gene: TRBD2
j_gene: TRBJ2-7
abundance: -
v_gene: TRBV28

CDR3nt: TGCGCCAGCAGCCAACTGCTAACAGATTCAGGGGAGCTGTTTTTT
CDR3aa: CASSQLLTDSGELFF
d_gene: -
j_gene: TRBJ2-2
abundance: -
v_gene: TRBV4-1

CDR3nt: TGTGCCAGCAGAGACAGGGGATCCGGCAATCAGCCCCAGCATTTT
CDR3aa: CASRDRGSGNQPQHF
d_gene: TRBD1
j_gene: TRBJ1-5
abundance: -
v_gene: TRBV2

CDR3nt: TGTGCCAGTAGTATGCTACTAGCCAAAAACAGTCAGTACTTC
CDR3aa: CASSMLLAKNSQYF
d_gene: -
j_gene: TRBJ2-4
abundance: -
v_gene: TRBV19